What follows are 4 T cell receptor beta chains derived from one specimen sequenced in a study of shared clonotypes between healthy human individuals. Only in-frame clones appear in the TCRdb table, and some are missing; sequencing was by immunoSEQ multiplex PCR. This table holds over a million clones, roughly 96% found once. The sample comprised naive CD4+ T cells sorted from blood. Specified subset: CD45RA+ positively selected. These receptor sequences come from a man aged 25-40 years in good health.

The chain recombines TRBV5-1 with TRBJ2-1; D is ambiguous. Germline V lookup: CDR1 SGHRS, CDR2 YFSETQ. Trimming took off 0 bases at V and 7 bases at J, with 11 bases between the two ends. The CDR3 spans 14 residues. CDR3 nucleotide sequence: TGCGCCAGCAGCTTGGACGGTTGGTCGAATGAGCAGTTCTTC. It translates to CASSLDGWSNEQFF.

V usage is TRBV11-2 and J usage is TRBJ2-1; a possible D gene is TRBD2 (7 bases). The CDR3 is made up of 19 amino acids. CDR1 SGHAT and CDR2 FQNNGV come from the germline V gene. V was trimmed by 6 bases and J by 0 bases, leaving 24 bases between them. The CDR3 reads CASSHPRGGLLSSYNEQFF. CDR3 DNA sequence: TGTGCCAGCAGTCATCCAAGGGGGGGACTTCTTAGCTCCTACAATGAGCAGTTCTTC. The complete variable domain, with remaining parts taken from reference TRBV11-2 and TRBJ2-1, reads EAGVAQSPRYKIIEKRQSVAFWCNPISGHATLYWYQQILGQGPKLLIQFQNNGVVDDSQLPKDRFSAERLKGVDSTLKIQPAKLEDSAVYLCASSHPRGGLLSSYNEQFFGPGTRLTVL.

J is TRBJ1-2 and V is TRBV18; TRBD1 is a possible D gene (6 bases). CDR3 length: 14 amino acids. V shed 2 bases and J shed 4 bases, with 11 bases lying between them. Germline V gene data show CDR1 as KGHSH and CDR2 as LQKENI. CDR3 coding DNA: TGTGCCAGCTCACCAAGAGACAGGATCTATGGCTACACCTTC. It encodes CASSPRDRIYGYTF.

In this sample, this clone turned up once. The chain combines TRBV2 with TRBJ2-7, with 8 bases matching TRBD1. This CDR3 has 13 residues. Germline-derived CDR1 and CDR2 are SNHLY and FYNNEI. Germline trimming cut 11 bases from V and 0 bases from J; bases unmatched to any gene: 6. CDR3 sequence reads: CAARDRSSYEQYF. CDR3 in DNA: TGTGCCGCCCGGGACAGGAGCTCCTACGAGCAGTACTTC.